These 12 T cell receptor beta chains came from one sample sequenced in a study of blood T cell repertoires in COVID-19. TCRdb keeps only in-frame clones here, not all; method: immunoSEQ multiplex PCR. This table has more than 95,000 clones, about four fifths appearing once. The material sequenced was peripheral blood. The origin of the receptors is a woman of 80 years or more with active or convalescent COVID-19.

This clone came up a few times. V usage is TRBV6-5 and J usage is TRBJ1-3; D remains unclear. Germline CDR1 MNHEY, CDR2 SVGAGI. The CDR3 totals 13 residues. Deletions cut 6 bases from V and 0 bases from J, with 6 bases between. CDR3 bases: TGTGCCAGCAGGACACTCTCTGGAAACACCATATATTTT. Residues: CASRTLSGNTIYF.

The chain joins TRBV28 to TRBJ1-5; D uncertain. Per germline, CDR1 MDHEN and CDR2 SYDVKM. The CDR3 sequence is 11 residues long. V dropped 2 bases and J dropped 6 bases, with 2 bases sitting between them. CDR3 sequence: CASSLRQPQHF. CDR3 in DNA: TGTGCCAGCAGTTTACGTCAGCCCCAGCATTTT.

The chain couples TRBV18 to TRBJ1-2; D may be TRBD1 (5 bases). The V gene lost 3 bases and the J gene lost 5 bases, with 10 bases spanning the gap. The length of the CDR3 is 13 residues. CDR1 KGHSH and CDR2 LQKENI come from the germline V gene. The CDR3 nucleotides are TGTGCCAGCTCACCGACAGAGTTGTATGGCTACACCTTC. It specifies CASSPTELYGYTF.

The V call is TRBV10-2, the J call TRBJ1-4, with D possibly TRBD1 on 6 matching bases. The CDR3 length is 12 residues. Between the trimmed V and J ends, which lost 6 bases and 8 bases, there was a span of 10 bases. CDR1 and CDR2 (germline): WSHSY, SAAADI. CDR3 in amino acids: CASRAGAEKLFF. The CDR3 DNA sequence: TGCGCCAGCAGGGCAGGGGCGGAAAAACTGTTTTTT.

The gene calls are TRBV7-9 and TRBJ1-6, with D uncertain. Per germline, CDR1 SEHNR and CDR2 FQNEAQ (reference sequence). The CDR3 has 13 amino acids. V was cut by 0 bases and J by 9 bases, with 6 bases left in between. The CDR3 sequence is CASSLASSSPLHF. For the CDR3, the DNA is TGTGCCAGCAGCTTAGCCTCCTCTTCACCCCTCCACTTT.

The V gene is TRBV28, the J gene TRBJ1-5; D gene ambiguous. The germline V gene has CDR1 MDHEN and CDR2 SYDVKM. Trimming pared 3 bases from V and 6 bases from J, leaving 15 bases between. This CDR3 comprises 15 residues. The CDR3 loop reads CASSFRSQAGQPQHF. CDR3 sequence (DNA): TGTGCCAGCAGTTTCCGGTCTCAGGCGGGTCAGCCCCAGCATTTT. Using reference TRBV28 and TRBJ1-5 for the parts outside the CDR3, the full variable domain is DVKVTQSSRYLVKRTGEKVFLECVQDMDHENMFWYRQDPGLGLRLIYFSYDVKMKEKGDIPEGYSVSREKKERFSLILESASTNQTSMYLCASSFRSQAGQPQHFGDGTRLSIL.

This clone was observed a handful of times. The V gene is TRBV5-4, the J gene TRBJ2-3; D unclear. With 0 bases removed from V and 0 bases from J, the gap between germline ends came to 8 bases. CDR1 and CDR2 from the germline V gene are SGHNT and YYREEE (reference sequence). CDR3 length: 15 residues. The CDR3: CASSLAGRSTDTQYF. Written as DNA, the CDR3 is TGTGCCAGCAGCTTGGCTGGCAGGAGCACAGATACGCAGTATTTT.

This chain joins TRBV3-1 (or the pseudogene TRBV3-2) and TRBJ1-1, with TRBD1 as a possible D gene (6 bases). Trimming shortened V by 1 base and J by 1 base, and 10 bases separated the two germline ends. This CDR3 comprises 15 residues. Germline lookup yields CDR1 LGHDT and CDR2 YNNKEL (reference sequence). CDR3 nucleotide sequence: TGTGCCAGCAGCCAAGTGAGGGGGAAGAACACTGAAGCTTTCTTT. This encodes CASSQVRGKNTEAFF.

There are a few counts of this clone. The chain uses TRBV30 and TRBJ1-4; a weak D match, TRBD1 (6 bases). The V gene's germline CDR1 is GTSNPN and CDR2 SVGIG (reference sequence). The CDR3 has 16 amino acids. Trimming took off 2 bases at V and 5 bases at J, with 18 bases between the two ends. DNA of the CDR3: TGTGCCTGGAGTAGGGGGGGCGGAACCTGGAATGAAAAACTGTTTTTT. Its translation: CAWSRGGGTWNEKLFF. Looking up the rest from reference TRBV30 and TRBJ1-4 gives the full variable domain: SQTIHQWPATLVQPVGSPLSLECTVEGTSNPNLYWYRQAAGRGLQLLFYSVGIGQISSEVPQNLSASRPQDRQFILSSKKLLLSDSGFYLCAWSRGGGTWNEKLFFGSGTQLSVL.

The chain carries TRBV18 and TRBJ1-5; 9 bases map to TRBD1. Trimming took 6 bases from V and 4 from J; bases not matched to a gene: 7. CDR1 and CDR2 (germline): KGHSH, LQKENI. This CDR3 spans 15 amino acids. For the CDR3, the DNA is TGTGCCAGCTCTCGATCGGACAGGGGAAATCAGCCCCAGCATTTT. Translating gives CASSRSDRGNQPQHF.

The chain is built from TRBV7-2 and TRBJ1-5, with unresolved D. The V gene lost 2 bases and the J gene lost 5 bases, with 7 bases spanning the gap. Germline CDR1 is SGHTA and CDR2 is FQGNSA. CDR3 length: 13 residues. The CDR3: CASSLYSDQPQHF. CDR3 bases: TGTGCCAGCAGCTTATACAGTGATCAGCCCCAGCATTTT.

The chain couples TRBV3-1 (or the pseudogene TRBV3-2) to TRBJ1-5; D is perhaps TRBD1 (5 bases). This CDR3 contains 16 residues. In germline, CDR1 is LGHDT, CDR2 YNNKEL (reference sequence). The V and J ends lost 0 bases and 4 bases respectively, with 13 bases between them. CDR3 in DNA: TGTGCCAGCAGCCAAGATCAGGGTACTTTTAATCAGCCCCAGCATTTT. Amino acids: CASSQDQGTFNQPQHF.